This is a list of T cell receptor beta chains from one sample in a study of T cells in Graves' hyperthyroidism and ophthalmopathy. TCRdb reprocessed the multiplex PCR reads with MiXCR, giving one entry per CDR3 protein. This table has about 260,000 distinct CDR3 sequences, around 17% appearing once. The specimen sequenced was blood. Receptors originate from a woman between 18 and 30 years old with Graves' ophthalmopathy. Both conserved end residues are part of each CDR3. Each record gives: clone size, V gene, D gene, J gene, CDR3 protein, CDR3 DNA. The D gene is left open where the match is weak. Size tells how often a clone was seen (once, few, many) or the class of an expanded clone, and some rows leave it out.

many	TRBV20-1	TRBD2	TRBJ2-1	CSASMAGVGYNEQFF	TGCAGTGCTAGTATGGCGGGAGTGGGTTACAATGAGCAGTTCTTC
many	TRBV27	.	TRBJ1-2	CASSPDGDPDGYTF	TGTGCCAGCAGTCCTGACGGGGACCCTGATGGCTACACCTTC
.	TRBV9	TRBD2	TRBJ2-2	CASSAGTSGRAGELFF	TGTGCCAGCAGCGCCGGGACTAGCGGACGGGCCGGGGAGCTGTTTTTT
many	TRBV4-1	.	TRBJ1-1	CASSQESRGGTEAFF	TGCGCCAGCAGCCAAGAGTCCCGGGGCGGAACTGAAGCTTTCTTT
many	TRBV20-1	.	TRBJ2-1	CSARDRVPSYNEQFF	TGCAGTGCTAGAGACAGGGTTCCCTCCTACAATGAGCAGTTCTTC
many	TRBV7-9	.	TRBJ1-1	CASRPNTEAFF	TGTGCCAGCAGACCGAACACTGAAGCTTTCTTT
many	TRBV6-1	.	TRBJ1-6	CATRDRIFLPLHF	TGTGCCACCAGAGACAGGATTTTCTTACCCCTCCACTTT
many	TRBV20-1	.	TRBJ1-2	CSAPAGGLGYTF	TGCAGTGCTCCCGCTGGGGGGCTTGGCTACACCTTC
.	TRBV28	TRBD1	TRBJ2-5	CASSIGTGIGWGQETQYF	TGTGCCAGCAGCATCGGGACAGGGATAGGATGGGGACAAGAGACCCAGTACTTC
many	TRBV15	.	TRBJ1-4	CATSRDKGANEKLFF	TGTGCCACCAGCAGAGATAAGGGGGCTAATGAAAAACTGTTTTTT
many	TRBV20-1	.	TRBJ2-7	CSARPSSYEQYF	TGCAGTGCTCGTCCCAGCTCCTACGAGCAGTACTTC
many	TRBV5-1	TRBD2	TRBJ2-1	CASSLVSSGGYNEQFF	TGCGCCAGCAGCTTGGTGTCTAGCGGGGGGTACAATGAGCAGTTCTTC
many	TRBV20-1	.	TRBJ2-7	CSGGVGGPYEQYF	TGCAGTGGCGGGGTAGGTGGCCCCTACGAGCAGTACTTC
many	TRBV18	.	TRBJ2-3	CASSPLPRGASTDTQYF	TGTGCCAGCTCACCACTCCCCAGGGGGGCGTCCACAGATACGCAGTATTTT
many	TRBV3-1	.	TRBJ2-1	CASSHVQGRRYSYNEQFF	TGTGCCAGCAGCCATGTCCAGGGGAGAAGGTATTCCTACAATGAGCAGTTCTTC
many	TRBV20-1	TRBD2	TRBJ2-2	CSARELAGAPDTGELFF	TGCAGTGCTAGAGAACTAGCGGGAGCCCCGGACACCGGGGAGCTGTTTTTT
many	TRBV24-1	.	TRBJ2-2	CATGAGVNTGELFF	TGTGCCACCGGTGCAGGGGTGAACACCGGGGAGCTGTTTTTT
many	TRBV12-3/TRBV12-4	TRBD1	TRBJ2-1	CASSGGQGSYNEQFF	TGTGCCAGCAGTGGCGGACAGGGTTCATACAATGAGCAGTTCTTC
few	TRBV5-6	.	TRBJ2-7	CASSLRTATPSQYF	TGTGCCAGCAGCTTAAGAACAGCGACTCCTTCGCAGTACTTC
.	TRBV6-5	.	TRBJ1-1	CASSLSSGTEAFF	TGTGCCAGCAGTTTAAGCTCTGGCACTGAAGCTTTCTTT
many	TRBV7-2	TRBD1	TRBJ2-5	CASSYIQGSQETQYF	TGTGCCAGCAGCTACATACAGGGGTCCCAAGAGACCCAGTACTTC
many	TRBV5-1	.	TRBJ2-3	CASSLVHASTDTQYF	TGCGCCAGCAGCTTGGTTCACGCGAGCACAGATACGCAGTATTTT
.	TRBV4-3	TRBD1	TRBJ1-2	CASSARDRDHYGYTF	TGCGCCAGCAGCGCCCGGGACAGGGATCACTATGGCTACACCTTC
many	TRBV12-5	TRBD1	TRBJ2-6	CASSLRGQGTGANVLTF	TGTGCTAGTTCACTGAGGGGACAGGGAACTGGGGCCAACGTCCTGACTTTC
many	TRBV28	.	TRBJ1-4	CASSPHYNEKLFF	TGTGCCAGCAGTCCGCACTATAATGAAAAACTGTTTTTT
many	TRBV7-9	.	TRBJ1-1	CASSLSSPHTEAFF	TGTGCCAGCTCCCTTTCTTCCCCCCACACTGAAGCTTTCTTT
many	TRBV20-1	.	TRBJ1-5	CSVGGLQPQHF	TGCAGTGTGGGGGGGCTCCAGCCCCAGCATTTT
many	TRBV5-1	TRBD1	TRBJ1-1	CASSLVWDRDEAFF	TGCGCCAGCAGCTTGGTTTGGGACAGGGATGAAGCTTTCTTT
many	TRBV3-1	TRBD2	TRBJ2-3	CASSQVGRWLDTQYF	TGTGCCAGCAGCCAAGTCGGGAGGTGGTTGGATACGCAGTATTTT
many	TRBV3-1	.	TRBJ1-3	CASSQDSGNTIYF	TGTGCCAGCAGCCAAGATTCTGGAAACACCATATATTTT
many	TRBV29-1	TRBD1	TRBJ1-1	CSVLSRTGVISGTEAFF	TGCAGCGTTCTCTCCCGGACAGGGGTAATATCGGGCACTGAAGCTTTCTTT
many	TRBV9	.	TRBJ2-1	CASTKTGVVAYNEQFF	TGTGCCAGCACCAAAACGGGAGTAGTCGCGTACAATGAGCAGTTCTTC
many	TRBV12-3/TRBV12-4	TRBD1	TRBJ2-3	CASSLAWDSLTDTQYF	TGTGCCAGCAGTTTAGCGTGGGACAGCCTCACAGATACGCAGTATTTT
.	TRBV7-9	TRBD2	TRBJ2-7	CASIASGGPYEQYF	TGTGCCAGCATTGCTAGCGGGGGGCCCTACGAGCAGTACTTC
many	TRBV11-1	TRBD1	TRBJ2-6	CASSLIRTGSSGANVLTF	TGTGCCAGCAGCTTGATAAGGACAGGGAGCTCTGGGGCCAACGTCCTGACTTTC
many	TRBV28	.	TRBJ1-4	CASSRGGAHENEKLFF	TGTGCCAGCAGTCGCGGCGGGGCGCACGAAAATGAAAAACTGTTTTTT
many	TRBV20-1	.	TRBJ2-2	CSASVGFGELFF	TGCAGTGCTAGTGTAGGATTTGGGGAGCTGTTTTTT
once	TRBV6-2/TRBV6-3	.	TRBJ2-3	CASSSGLPADTQYF	TGTGCCAGCAGTAGCGGACTACCAGCAGATACGCAGTATTTT
.	TRBV6-2/TRBV6-3	TRBD2	TRBJ2-1	CASSYGTSGRYSSYNEQFF	TGTGCCAGCAGTTACGGGACTAGCGGGAGGTATAGCTCCTACAATGAGCAGTTCTTC
.	TRBV14	TRBD2	TRBJ2-5	CASSQVLAGGETQYF	TGTGCCAGCAGCCAAGTCCTAGCGGGAGGAGAGACCCAGTACTTC
many	TRBV6-1	TRBD1	TRBJ1-2	CASSLGQDYGYTF	TGTGCCAGCAGTTTGGGACAGGACTATGGCTACACCTTC
.	TRBV15	.	TRBJ1-1	CATSRDLARFEAFF	TGTGCCACCAGCAGAGATTTGGCGCGGTTTGAAGCTTTCTTT
medium-sized	TRBV27	.	TRBJ2-1	CASRYRLGGAGYNEQFF	TGTGCCAGCCGATATCGATTAGGGGGGGCTGGGTACAATGAGCAGTTCTTC
many	TRBV20-1	.	TRBJ2-7	CSARESLASYEQYF	TGCAGTGCTAGAGAATCGCTAGCCTCCTACGAGCAGTACTTC
many	TRBV4-1	.	TRBJ1-1	CASSQDGAGGNTEAFF	TGCGCCAGCAGCCAAGACGGGGCGGGAGGGAACACTGAAGCTTTCTTT
many	TRBV20-1	TRBD2	TRBJ2-5	CSVGLAGRETQYF	TGCAGTGTCGGACTAGCGGGGAGGGAGACCCAGTACTTC
many	TRBV11-3	TRBD1	TRBJ2-7	CASRARDSITYEQYF	TGTGCCAGCAGAGCCCGGGACAGCATAACCTACGAGCAGTACTTC
.	TRBV11-2	.	TRBJ1-4	CASTLTPNEKLFF	TGTGCCAGCACCCTTACGCCTAATGAAAAACTGTTTTTT
many	TRBV6-1	TRBD1	TRBJ2-1	CASRPGQPYNEQFF	TGTGCCAGCAGACCGGGACAGCCCTACAATGAGCAGTTCTTC
few	TRBV4-3	.	TRBJ2-7	CASSPASGAGSPEEQYF	TGCGCCAGCAGCCCAGCCTCGGGGGCAGGGTCACCCGAAGAGCAGTACTTC
many	TRBV28	TRBD2	TRBJ2-2	CASSLGLAGATGELFF	TGTGCCAGCAGTTTGGGACTAGCGGGAGCCACCGGGGAGCTGTTTTTT
many	TRBV10-3	TRBD2	TRBJ2-5	CAIRSTSGRLETQYF	TGTGCCATCAGATCGACTAGCGGGAGGTTAGAGACCCAGTACTTC
.	TRBV12-3/TRBV12-4	.	TRBJ2-3	CASRSQGQRTDTQYF	TGTGCCAGCAGGTCTCAGGGTCAAAGGACAGATACGCAGTATTTT
many	TRBV27	.	TRBJ2-7	CASSFGGGRDEQYF	TGTGCCAGCAGTTTCGGAGGGGGGAGGGACGAGCAGTACTTC
many	TRBV6-6	.	TRBJ2-1	CASSYSGGAGSSYNEQFF	TGTGCCAGCAGTTACTCAGGCGGAGCGGGTAGCTCCTACAATGAGCAGTTCTTC
.	TRBV10-2	TRBD1	TRBJ1-6	CASSDRDRGSYNSPLHF	TGCGCCAGCAGTGACCGGGACAGGGGCTCCTATAATTCACCCCTCCACTTT
many	TRBV18	TRBD1	TRBJ2-1	CASSPDRDNEQFF	TGTGCCAGCTCACCTGACAGGGACAATGAGCAGTTCTTC
many	TRBV27	TRBD1	TRBJ2-7	CASTTLDRGRYEQYF	TGTGCCAGCACCACCCTAGACAGGGGGCGCTACGAGCAGTACTTC
few	TRBV12-3/TRBV12-4	.	TRBJ1-2	CASSHTDGYYGYTF	TGTGCCAGCAGCCATACCGACGGCTACTATGGCTACACCTTC
many	TRBV7-2	TRBD2	TRBJ2-5	CASRQRGLVPSGGYGTQYF	TGTGCCAGCAGACAAAGGGGTTTGGTACCTTCGGGGGGTTATGGGACCCAGTACTTC